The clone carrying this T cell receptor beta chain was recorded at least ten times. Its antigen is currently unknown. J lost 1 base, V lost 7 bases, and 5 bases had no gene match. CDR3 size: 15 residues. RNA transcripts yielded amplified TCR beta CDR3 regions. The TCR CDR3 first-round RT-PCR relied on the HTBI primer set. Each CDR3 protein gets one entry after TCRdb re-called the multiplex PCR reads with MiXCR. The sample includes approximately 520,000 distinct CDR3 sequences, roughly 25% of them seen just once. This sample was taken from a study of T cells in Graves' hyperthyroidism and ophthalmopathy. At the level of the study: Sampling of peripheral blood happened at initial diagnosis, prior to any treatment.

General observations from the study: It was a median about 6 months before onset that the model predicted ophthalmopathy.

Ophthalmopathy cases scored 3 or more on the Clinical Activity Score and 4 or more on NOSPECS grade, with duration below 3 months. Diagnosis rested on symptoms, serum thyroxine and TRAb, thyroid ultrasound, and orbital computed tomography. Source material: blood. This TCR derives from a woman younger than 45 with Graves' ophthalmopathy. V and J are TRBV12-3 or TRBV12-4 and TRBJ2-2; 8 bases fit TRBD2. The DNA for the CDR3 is TGTGCCAGCACCCTTACTAGCGGGAACACCGGGGAGCTGTTTTTT. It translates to CASTLTSGNTGELFF.